These 27 T cell receptor beta chains were all obtained from the same sample, sequenced in a study of blood T cells in healthy people across ages. A sample-barcoded 5' primer and a J-beta primer mix were used in a second PCR of roughly 7 to 11 cycles. TCRdb used MiXCR to reprocess the 5' RACE reads, holding one entry per CDR3 protein. The data show roughly 1.6 million distinct CDR3 sequences, roughly a third seen once. The specimen sequenced was blood. These receptor sequences come from a woman aged 25 to 39 in good health.

There are a few counts of this clonotype. The chain has TRBV7-8 and TRBJ2-5; TRBD2 agrees at 9 bases. The germline V gene encodes CDR1 SGHVS and CDR2 FQNEAQ. V shed 2 bases and J 0 bases; nucleotides not matched to a gene: 16. This CDR3 contains 20 residues. The CDR3 DNA reads TGTGCCAGCAGCTTACCCTTGGGGTCTAGCGGGACTACGTACCAAGAGACCCAGTACTTC. This translates into CASSLPLGSSGTTYQETQYF.

The rearrangement joins TRBV10-3 to TRBJ1-2; the D gene is possibly TRBD1 (5 bases). V was clipped by 6 bases and J by 4 bases, with 15 bases between them. Germline V gives CDR1 ENHRY, CDR2 SYGVKD. The CDR3 runs to 14 residues. The CDR3 loop reads CAISTGGMGYGYTF. The CDR3 DNA is TGTGCCATCAGCACAGGAGGGATGGGCTATGGCTACACCTTC.

The rearrangement links TRBV28 to TRBJ2-7, with 8 bases that match TRBD1. The germline CDR1 and CDR2 sequences are MDHEN and SYDVKM. Germline trimming cut 4 bases from V and 3 bases from J; bases unmatched to any gene: 8. The CDR3 runs 15 residues. Written as DNA, the CDR3 is TGTGCCAGCAGTTACCCAATGGGGACAGGCTACGAGCAGTACTTC. Translation gives CASSYPMGTGYEQYF.

V and J are TRBV2 and TRBJ1-2, with D unclear. Germline CDR1 and CDR2: SNHLY and FYNNEI. V was shortened by 5 bases and J by 4 bases, with 23 bases between the two germline ends. The CDR3 has 17 amino acids. As DNA, the CDR3 is TGTGCCAGCAGTTTCTTGGCGGGCTCCCGGGCCCTCTATGGCTACACCTTC. This codes for CASSFLAGSRALYGYTF.

This clonotype was observed a handful of times. The chain employs TRBV27 and TRBJ2-1; 13 bases agree with TRBD2. Germline V gene sequence: CDR1 MNHEY, CDR2 SMNVEV (reference sequence). The CDR3 is made up of 15 amino acids. V shed 5 bases and J 7 bases; nucleotides not matched to a gene: 5. As DNA, the CDR3 is TGTGCCAGCAGTCCGCCGGGACTAGCGGGAAATGAGCAGTTCTTC. Translation: CASSPPGLAGNEQFF.

This clonotype was seen a few times. The rearrangement joins TRBV28 to TRBJ2-6, with D perhaps TRBD2 (5 bases). V lost 7 bases and J 0 bases, leaving 10 bases between the germline ends. This CDR3 has 15 amino acids. The germline V gene has CDR1 MDHEN and CDR2 SYDVKM. CDR3 loop: CASNQRDSGANVLTF. The CDR3 coding sequence is TGTGCCAGCAACCAGAGGGACTCTGGGGCCAACGTCCTGACTTTC.

In this sample, this clonotype turned up a few times. J is TRBJ2-7 and V is TRBV20-1; TRBD1 matches at 8 bases. Germline lookup yields CDR1 DFQATT and CDR2 SNEGSKA (reference sequence). V trimming: 5 bases; J trimming: 1 base; junction bases outside the gene matches: 19. This CDR3 spans 18 amino acids. In nucleotides, the CDR3 is TGCAGTGCTTTAACCTTTCCCTCGACAGGGGAGGATTCCTACGAGCAGTACTTC. The encoded protein is CSALTFPSTGEDSYEQYF.

This clonotype was seen a few times. The chain joins TRBV7-3 to TRBJ2-7; TRBD1 matches 9 bases. The CDR3 is 16 amino acids. V trimming: 3 bases; J trimming: 5 bases; junction bases outside the gene matches: 11. The germline gives CDR1 SGHTA, CDR2 FQGTGA. The CDR3 reads CASSLIGGDRAHEQYF. In DNA form, the CDR3 reads TGTGCCAGCAGCTTGATCGGAGGGGACAGGGCCCACGAGCAGTACTTC. The whole variable domain, filled in from reference TRBV7-3 and TRBJ2-7, reads GAGVSQTPSNKVTEKGKYVELRCDPISGHTALYWYRQSLGQGPEFLIYFQGTGAADDSGLPNDRFFAVRPEGSVSTLKIQRTERGDSAVYLCASSLIGGDRAHEQYFGPGTRLTVT.

The V call is TRBV3-1, the J call TRBJ1-2, with TRBD1 identical over 7 bases. J was trimmed by 4 bases and V by 1 base; bases with no gene match: 6. The CDR3 is made up of 15 amino acids. Germline lookup yields CDR1 LGHDT and CDR2 YNNKEL (reference sequence). The CDR3 DNA reads as TGTGCCAGCAGCCAAGTTCGACAGGGTGCCTATGGCTACACCTTC. Amino acid sequence: CASSQVRQGAYGYTF.

This chain links TRBV2 with TRBJ2-3; D may be TRBD2 (7 bases). CDR3 length equals 15 residues. V was trimmed by 8 bases and J by 1 base, leaving 16 bases between them. The V gene's germline CDR1 is SNHLY and CDR2 FYNNEI. The CDR3 here is CASATRGAGTDTQYF. The CDR3 DNA sequence: TGTGCCAGCGCAACCCGGGGGGCAGGCACAGATACGCAGTATTTT.

A word on this clonotype: A junction boundary mismatches the germline segment, possibly from a read error. This chain connects TRBV4-1 to TRBJ2-1; unclear D gene. Germline CDR1 reads MGHRA; CDR2 reads YSYEKL. The CDR3 is 16 residues long. CDR3 bases: TGCGCCAGCAGCCAAGGTCGAGTCAGCTCCGACAATGAGCAGTTCTTC. This codes for CASSQGRVSSDNEQFF.

A word on this clonotype: At one end, the junction sequence differs from germline, possibly due to a read error. V and J are TRBV3-1 and TRBJ2-5, with 11 bases fitting TRBD2. The J call may be incorrect, as the DNA end agrees better with TRBJ2-7. Germline V gene data show CDR1 as LGHDT and CDR2 as YNNKEL (reference sequence). The CDR3 has 16 residues. CDR3 nucleotides: TGTGCCGGCAGCCCTAGCGGGAGGAGGTTTGGTTACGAGCAGTACTTC. It translates to CAGSPSGRRFGYEQYF.

This clonotype was seen more than once but under ten times. The chain carries TRBV9 and TRBJ2-5, with D uncertain. CDR3 length: 13 residues. V was shortened by 2 bases and J by 5 bases, with 10 bases between the two germline ends. CDR1 and CDR2 from the germline V gene are SGDLS and YYNGEE. Written as DNA, the CDR3 is TGTGCCAGCAGCGTTCGGAGTGAGGAGACCCAGTACTTC. Its translation: CASSVRSEETQYF.

There are a few counts of this clonotype. This chain uses TRBV27 with TRBJ2-1; possibly TRBD2 for D (6 bases). The CDR3 contains 12 residues. Germline V gene lookup returns CDR1 MNHEY and CDR2 SMNVEV (reference sequence). Deletions cut 5 bases from V and 9 bases from J, with 11 bases between. The CDR3 nucleotides read TGTGCCAGCAGTAGTACGCGGGGTGAGCAGTTCTTC. Translated: CASSSTRGEQFF.

The table lists this clonotype with a few counts. CDR3 sequence (DNA): TGCAGTGCGGATCCAGACAGTTACAATGAGCAGTTCTTC. Its protein is CSADPDSYNEQFF. The chain joins TRBV20-1 to TRBJ2-1; weak D call: TRBD1 (5 bases). V was trimmed by 6 bases and J by 4 bases, leaving 13 bases between them. Germline V lookup: CDR1 DFQATT, CDR2 SNEGSKA (reference sequence). CDR3 size: 13 residues.

For this clonotype: Possible read error: a much larger clone is one base away. The chain uses TRBV14 and TRBJ2-1; possibly TRBD1 for D (5 bases). The CDR3 covers 14 residues. Germline V gene data show CDR1 as SGHDN and CDR2 as FVKESK. Here the CDR3 reads CAGSQGHRCVEQFF. The CDR3 DNA is TGTGCCGGCAGCCAAGGGCACAGGTGCGTTGAGCAGTTCTTC.

The chain links TRBV2 to TRBJ1-1; 8 bases align to TRBD1. CDR3 length: 15 amino acids. Per the germline V gene, CDR1 is SNHLY and CDR2 is FYNNEI. The V and J ends lost 5 bases and 1 base, in that order; junction bases with no gene match: 6. The CDR3 is CASSRQGTENTEAFF. The CDR3, as DNA: TGTGCCAGCAGTCGACAGGGGACAGAGAACACTGAAGCTTTCTTT.

This chain uses TRBV5-1 with TRBJ2-5, with D unresolved. Germline CDR1 SGHRS, CDR2 YFSETQ. The CDR3 covers 16 residues. Trimming removed 0 bases from V and 5 bases from J, with 17 bases in between. In DNA form, the CDR3 reads TGCGCCAGCAGCTTGGGAATATCTTTCCAGGCCGAGACCCAGTACTTC. This codes for CASSLGISFQAETQYF.

This clonotype has more than one count but fewer than ten. CDR3 amino acids: CASSASGTGVHGYTF. As DNA, the CDR3 is TGCGCCAGCAGCGCCTCCGGGACAGGGGTCCATGGCTACACCTTC. The V and J genes are TRBV5-1 and TRBJ1-2; 10 bases map to TRBD1. The CDR3 consists of 15 residues. The V gene's germline CDR1 is SGHRS and CDR2 YFSETQ. After removal of 4 bases from V and 6 bases from J, the junction contained 9 bases not matched to a gene.

On this clonotype: The junction does not match germline at one end; this may be a read error. The CDR3 reads CANSLDTDTQYF. The CDR3 DNA sequence: TGTGCCAACAGCTTGGACACAGATACGCAGTATTTT. This rearrangement joins TRBV7-2 to TRBJ2-3; the D is unclear. The CDR3 is 12 amino acids. Germline V gene sequence: CDR1 SGHTA, CDR2 FQGNSA. The full variable domain, with the rest looked up from reference TRBV7-2 and TRBJ2-3, is GAGVSQSPSNKVTEKGKDVELRCDPISGHTALYWYRQSLGQGLEFLIYFQGNSAPDKSGLPSDRFSAERTGGSVSTLTIQRTQQEDSAVYLCANSLDTDTQYFGPGTRLTVL.

The chain carries TRBV3-1 and TRBJ2-1, with D unresolved. This CDR3 is 15 amino acids long. Trimming pared 0 bases from V and 3 bases from J, leaving 9 bases between. The V gene's germline CDR1 is LGHDT and CDR2 YNNKEL (reference sequence). CDR3 DNA: TGTGCCAGCAGCCAAGATCGGGCTAACTACAATGAGCAGTTCTTC. Translation: CASSQDRANYNEQFF.

This clonotype has a handful of counts. J is TRBJ1-4 and V is TRBV12-3 or TRBV12-4; D remains ambiguous. There are 15 residues in the CDR3. Trimming left V 7 bases short and J 0 bases short, with 12 bases between. CDR3 in DNA: TGTGCCAGCACACGACTCTCCTCAACTAATGAAAAACTGTTTTTT. This sequence encodes CASTRLSSTNEKLFF.

This clonotype was detected only a few times. This chain connects TRBV3-1 to TRBJ2-6; D ambiguous. Germline CDR1 and CDR2: LGHDT and YNNKEL (reference sequence). Trimming took off 4 bases at V and 0 bases at J, with 7 bases between the two ends. The CDR3 is 15 amino acids. CDR3 in DNA: TGTGCCAGCAGCCTATCCCCCTCTGGGGCCAACGTCCTGACTTTC. It is translated as CASSLSPSGANVLTF.

The V call is TRBV10-3, the J call TRBJ2-5; 8 positions match TRBD2. Germline CDR1 ENHRY, CDR2 SYGVKD. Unmatched junction bases numbered 13, after V lost 11 bases and J lost 5 bases. This CDR3 spans 14 amino acids. The CDR3 region has the DNA TGTGCCGCCGCTCCGGGACTAGTAATGGAGACCCAGTACTTC. Residues: CAAAPGLVMETQYF.

Points on this clonotype: A much larger clone lies one base from this, so it may be a read error. The rearrangement joins TRBV29-1 to TRBJ2-1; D might be TRBD1 (6 bases). Germline loops: CDR1 SQVTM, CDR2 ANQGSEA. The V end lost 4 bases, the J end lost 10 bases, and 8 bases lay between the germline ends. This CDR3 spans 10 amino acids. The CDR3 DNA reads TGCAGCGTTGCGCAGGGGGAGCAGTTCTTC. Its protein product is CSVAQGEQFF.

The chain combines TRBV2 with TRBJ2-7, with no clear D. V gave up 2 bases and J gave up 7 bases, with 3 bases separating them. The germline gives CDR1 SNHLY, CDR2 FYNNEI. The CDR3 is made up of 10 amino acids. Here the CDR3 reads CASSEKEQYF. The CDR3 nucleotides are TGTGCCAGCAGTGAAAAGGAGCAGTACTTC.

This clonotype was found a few times. The junction departs from germline at one end; a sequencing error may be responsible. CDR3 in amino acids: CSIERGYGYTF. The CDR3 DNA reads as TGCAGCATTGAGCGGGGCTATGGCTACACCTTC. The chain employs TRBV29-1 and TRBJ1-2; D not resolved. The CDR3 length is 11 residues. Germline V gene lookup returns CDR1 SQVTM and CDR2 ANQGSEA.